This is a list of T cell receptor beta chains from one sample in a study of T cell responses to AZD1222 COVID-19 vaccine. Measured with immunoSEQ multiplex PCR; TCRdb has only the in-frame clones, and not every one. This table has about 150,000 clones, 90% appearing once. Sample: peripheral blood, taken on day 0 of AZD1222 vaccination. These receptors originate from an adult in good health. CDR3s include the opening cysteine and the closing phenylalanine or tryptophan. D genes are given only for firm matches. Part of the rows lack a size; the others show once, few, many or a class for expanded clones.

>.|TRBV7-9|.|TRBJ2-1
CASSGTKQFF
TGTGCCAGCAGCGGGACCAAGCAGTTCTTC
>few|TRBV4-1|TRBD1|TRBJ1-1
CASRRGTGHTEAFF
TGCGCCAGCAGGCGCGGGACAGGGCACACTGAAGCTTTCTTT
>once|TRBV10-3|TRBD2|TRBJ2-1
CATHNGLAGGRGEQFF
TGTGCCACACACAACGGACTAGCGGGAGGGCGGGGGGAGCAGTTCTTC
>.|TRBV18|TRBD2|TRBJ2-1
CASSPAVAGVAYNEQFF
TGTGCCAGCTCACCGGCGGTAGCGGGAGTTGCATACAATGAGCAGTTCTTC
>.|TRBV6-6|.|TRBJ1-1
CASSSPARGTEAFF
TGTGCCAGCAGCTCCCCCGCCAGAGGCACTGAAGCTTTCTTT
>.|TRBV7-3|TRBD1|TRBJ2-2
CASFERTGGSSGELFF
TGTGCCAGCTTCGAGAGGACAGGGGGCTCTTCCGGGGAGCTGTTTTTT
>.|TRBV10-3|TRBD1|TRBJ2-2
CAISAGTAANTGELFF
TGTGCCATCAGTGCCGGGACAGCCGCGAACACCGGGGAGCTGTTTTTT
>once|TRBV6-2/TRBV6-3|TRBD2|TRBJ2-4
CASSRAGEGKNIQYF
TGTGCCAGCAGTCGTGCGGGAGAGGGCAAAAACATTCAGTACTTC
>.|TRBV27|.|TRBJ1-6
CASRAPLFRENNSPLHF
TGTGCCAGCAGAGCGCCCCTTTTCAGGGAAAATAATTCACCCCTCCACTTT
>few|TRBV5-6|TRBD2|TRBJ2-7
CASSQGLAGISTSYEQYF
TGTGCCAGCAGCCAGGGACTAGCGGGCATTTCTACCTCCTACGAGCAGTACTTC
>.|TRBV15|.|TRBJ1-5
CATSRIQGGNQPQHF
TGTGCCACCAGCAGAATCCAGGGCGGCAATCAGCCCCAGCATTTT
>.|TRBV20-1|.|TRBJ2-1
CSASELGPELWYNEQFF
TGCAGTGCTAGTGAACTGGGCCCAGAGCTCTGGTACAATGAGCAGTTCTTC
>.|TRBV19|TRBD1|TRBJ2-1
CASSPWTGGNEQFF
TGTGCCAGTAGTCCCTGGACAGGGGGCAATGAGCAGTTCTTC
>.|TRBV7-3|TRBD2|TRBJ2-2
CASSLTSGSGGELFF
TGTGCCAGCAGCCTGACTAGCGGGAGCGGCGGGGAGCTGTTTTTT
>once|TRBV4-3|TRBD1|TRBJ1-6
CASSQGGDSGTYNSPLHF
TGCGCCAGCAGCCAAGGGGGGGACAGTGGGACCTATAATTCACCCCTCCACTTT
>.|TRBV7-3|TRBD2|TRBJ2-1
CASSLAGGYNEQFF
TGTGCCAGCAGCTTAGCGGGAGGATACAATGAGCAGTTCTTC
>.|TRBV28|.|TRBJ1-2
CASSFWDPSGHGYTF
TGTGCCAGCAGTTTTTGGGACCCCTCAGGTCATGGCTACACCTTC
>.|TRBV10-3|.|TRBJ2-6
CAISEDFPAGANVLTF
TGTGCCATCAGTGAAGACTTCCCTGCGGGGGCCAACGTCCTGACTTTC
>.|TRBV6-6|.|TRBJ2-7
CASSRGRYEQYF
TGTGCCAGCAGTCGGGGCCGTTACGAGCAGTACTTC
>.|TRBV7-8|TRBD2|TRBJ2-7
CASSLGTSGGPSYEQYF
TGTGCCAGCAGCTTAGGGACTAGCGGGGGTCCTTCCTACGAGCAGTACTTC